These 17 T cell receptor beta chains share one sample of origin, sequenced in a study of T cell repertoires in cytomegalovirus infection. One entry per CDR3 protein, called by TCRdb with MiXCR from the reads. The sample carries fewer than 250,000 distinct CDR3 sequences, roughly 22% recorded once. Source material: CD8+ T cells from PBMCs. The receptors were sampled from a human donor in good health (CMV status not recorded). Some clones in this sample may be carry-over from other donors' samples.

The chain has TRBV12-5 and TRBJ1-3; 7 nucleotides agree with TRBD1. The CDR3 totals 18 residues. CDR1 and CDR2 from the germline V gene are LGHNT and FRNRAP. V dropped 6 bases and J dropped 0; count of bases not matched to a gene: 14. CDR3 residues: CASGALGTAIISGNTIYF. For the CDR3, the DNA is TGTGCTAGTGGGGCGTTAGGGACAGCCATAATCTCTGGAAACACCATATATTTT.

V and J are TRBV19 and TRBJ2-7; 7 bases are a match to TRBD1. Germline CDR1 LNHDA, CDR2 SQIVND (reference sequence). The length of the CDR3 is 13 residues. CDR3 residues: CVSAGTDNYEQYF. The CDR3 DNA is TGTGTCTCCGCCGGGACAGACAACTACGAGCAGTACTTC.

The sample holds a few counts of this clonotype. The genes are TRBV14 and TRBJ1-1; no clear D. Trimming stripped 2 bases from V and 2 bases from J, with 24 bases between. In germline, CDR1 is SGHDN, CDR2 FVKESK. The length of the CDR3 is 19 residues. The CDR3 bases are TGTGCCAGCAGCCAATATCGCGCCATACCATGGGTTTATAACACTGAAGCTTTCTTT. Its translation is CASSQYRAIPWVYNTEAFF. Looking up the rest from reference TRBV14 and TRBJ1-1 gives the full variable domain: EAGVTQFPSHSVIEKGQTVTLRCDPISGHDNLYWYRRVMGKEIKFLLHFVKESKQDESGMPNNRFLAERTGGTYSTLKVQPAELEDSGVYFCASSQYRAIPWVYNTEAFFGQGTRLTVV.

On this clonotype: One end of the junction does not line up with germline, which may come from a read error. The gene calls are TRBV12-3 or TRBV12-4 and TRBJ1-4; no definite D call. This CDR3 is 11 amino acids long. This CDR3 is CANSLGEKLFF. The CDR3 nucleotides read TGTGCCAACAGTTTGGGTGAAAAACTGTTTTTT.

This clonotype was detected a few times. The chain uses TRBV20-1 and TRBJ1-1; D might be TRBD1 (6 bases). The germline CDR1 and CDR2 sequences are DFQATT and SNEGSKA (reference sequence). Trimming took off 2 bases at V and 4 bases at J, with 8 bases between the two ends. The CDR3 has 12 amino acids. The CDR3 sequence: CSARLGGTEAFF. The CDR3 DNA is TGCAGTGCTAGATTAGGGGGCACTGAAGCTTTCTTT.

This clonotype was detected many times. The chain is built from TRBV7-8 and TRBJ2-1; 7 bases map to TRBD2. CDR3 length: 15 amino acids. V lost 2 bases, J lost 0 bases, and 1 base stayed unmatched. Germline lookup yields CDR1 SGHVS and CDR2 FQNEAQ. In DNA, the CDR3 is TGTGCCAGCAGCTTAACTAGCGACTCCTACAATGAGCAGTTCTTC. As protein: CASSLTSDSYNEQFF.

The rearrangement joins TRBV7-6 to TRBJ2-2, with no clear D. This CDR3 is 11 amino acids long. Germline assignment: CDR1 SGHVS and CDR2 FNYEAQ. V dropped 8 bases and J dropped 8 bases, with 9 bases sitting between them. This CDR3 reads CASELGGELFF. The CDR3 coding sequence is TGTGCCAGCGAACTGGGGGGGGAGCTGTTTTTT.

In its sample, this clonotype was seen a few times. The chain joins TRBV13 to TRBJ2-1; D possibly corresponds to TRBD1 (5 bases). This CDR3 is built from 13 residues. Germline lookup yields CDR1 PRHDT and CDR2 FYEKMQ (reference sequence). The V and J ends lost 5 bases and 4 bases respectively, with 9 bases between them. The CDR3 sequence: CASSRRGYNEQFF. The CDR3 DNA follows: TGTGCCAGCAGCCGTAGGGGATACAATGAGCAGTTCTTC.

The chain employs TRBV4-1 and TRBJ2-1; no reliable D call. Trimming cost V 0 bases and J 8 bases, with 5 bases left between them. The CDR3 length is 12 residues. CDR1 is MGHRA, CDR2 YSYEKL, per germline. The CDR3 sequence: CASSQDRDEQFF. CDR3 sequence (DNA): TGCGCCAGCAGCCAAGACCGGGATGAGCAGTTCTTC.

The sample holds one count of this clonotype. The CDR3 sequence: CASSLLSGGDQYNEQFF. The DNA for the CDR3 is TGTGCCAGCAGTTTACTTAGCGGGGGGGATCAATACAATGAGCAGTTCTTC. V is TRBV27 and J is TRBJ2-1; 11 nucleotides align to TRBD2. CDR3 length equals 17 residues. Germline CDR1 and CDR2: MNHEY and SMNVEV (reference sequence). V trimming: 2 bases; J trimming: 4 bases; junction bases outside the gene matches: 7.

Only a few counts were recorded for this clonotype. The DNA for the CDR3 is TGTGCCAGCAGTAACCTGGGACCAATAGACACTGAAGCTTTCTTT. It codes for CASSNLGPIDTEAFF. The V gene is TRBV28, the J gene TRBJ1-1; tentative D call: TRBD1 (5 bases). The length of the CDR3 is 15 residues. Between the trimmed V and J ends, which lost 5 bases and 3 bases, there was a span of 16 bases. Germline CDR1 MDHEN, CDR2 SYDVKM.

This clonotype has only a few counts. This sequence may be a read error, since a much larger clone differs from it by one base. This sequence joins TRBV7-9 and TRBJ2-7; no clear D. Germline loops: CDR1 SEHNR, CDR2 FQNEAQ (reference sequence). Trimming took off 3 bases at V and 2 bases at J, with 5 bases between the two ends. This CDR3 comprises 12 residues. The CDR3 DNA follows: TGTGCCAGCAGCTTTGACCCCTACGAGCAGTACTTC. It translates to CASSFDPYEQYF. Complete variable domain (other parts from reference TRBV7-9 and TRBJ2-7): DTGVSQNPRHKITKRGQNVTFRCDPISEHNRLYWYRQTLGQGPEFLTYFQNEAQLEKSRLLSDRFSAERPKGSFSTLEIQRTEQGDSAMYLCASSFDPYEQYFGPGTRLTVT.

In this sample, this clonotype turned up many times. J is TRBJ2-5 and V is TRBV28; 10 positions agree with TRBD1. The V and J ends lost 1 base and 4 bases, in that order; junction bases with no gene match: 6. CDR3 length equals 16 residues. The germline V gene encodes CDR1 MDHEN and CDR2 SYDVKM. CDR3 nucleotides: TGTGCCAGCAGTTTATCGACAGGGGGCTATGGAGAGACCCAGTACTTC. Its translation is CASSLSTGGYGETQYF. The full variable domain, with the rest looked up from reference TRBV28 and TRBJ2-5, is DVKVTQSSRYLVKRTGEKVFLECVQDMDHENMFWYRQDPGLGLRLIYFSYDVKMKEKGDIPEGYSVSREKKERFSLILESASTNQTSMYLCASSLSTGGYGETQYFGPGTRLLVL.

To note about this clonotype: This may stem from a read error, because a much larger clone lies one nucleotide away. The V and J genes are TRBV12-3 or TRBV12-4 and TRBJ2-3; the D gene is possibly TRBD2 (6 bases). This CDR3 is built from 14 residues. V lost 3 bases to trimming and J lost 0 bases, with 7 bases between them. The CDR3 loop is CASSFAGSTDTQYF. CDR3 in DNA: TGTGCCAGCAGTTTTGCGGGGAGCACAGATACGCAGTATTTT.

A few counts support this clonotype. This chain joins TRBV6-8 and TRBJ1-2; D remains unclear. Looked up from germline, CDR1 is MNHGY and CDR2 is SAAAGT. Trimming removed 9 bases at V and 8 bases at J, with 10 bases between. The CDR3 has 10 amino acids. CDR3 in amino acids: CARFSRGYTF. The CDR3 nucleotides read TGTGCCAGGTTCTCCCGGGGCTACACCTTC.

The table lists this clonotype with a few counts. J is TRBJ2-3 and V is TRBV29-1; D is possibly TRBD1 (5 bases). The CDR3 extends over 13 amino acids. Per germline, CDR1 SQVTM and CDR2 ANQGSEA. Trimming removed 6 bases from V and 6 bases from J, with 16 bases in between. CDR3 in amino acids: CSVFRDLGDTQYF. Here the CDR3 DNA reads TGCAGCGTGTTCAGGGATTTGGGTGATACGCAGTATTTT.

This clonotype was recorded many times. CDR3 residues: CASSPSLAEYNEQFF. As DNA, the CDR3 is TGTGCCAGCAGCCCCTCACTAGCGGAGTACAATGAGCAGTTCTTC. The J gene is TRBJ2-1, the V gene TRBV7-6; 8 bases are a match to TRBD2. After removal of 5 bases from V and 4 bases from J, the junction contained 7 bases not matched to a gene. Germline loops: CDR1 SGHVS, CDR2 FNYEAQ. This CDR3 region has 15 residues.